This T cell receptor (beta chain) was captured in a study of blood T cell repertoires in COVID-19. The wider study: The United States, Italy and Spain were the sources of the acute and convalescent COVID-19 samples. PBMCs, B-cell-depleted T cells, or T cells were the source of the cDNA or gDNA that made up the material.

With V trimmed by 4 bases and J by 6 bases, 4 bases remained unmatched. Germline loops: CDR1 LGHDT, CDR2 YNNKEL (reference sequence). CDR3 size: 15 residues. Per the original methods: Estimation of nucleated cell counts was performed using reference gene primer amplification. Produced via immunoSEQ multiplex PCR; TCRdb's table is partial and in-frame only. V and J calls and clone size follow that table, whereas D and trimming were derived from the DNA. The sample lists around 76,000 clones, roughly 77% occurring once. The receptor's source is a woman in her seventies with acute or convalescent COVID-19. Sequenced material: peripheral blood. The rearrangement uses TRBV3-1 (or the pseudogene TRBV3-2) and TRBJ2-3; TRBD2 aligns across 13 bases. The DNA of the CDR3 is TGTGCCAGCAGCCCGACTAGCGGGAGGCCCGATACGCAGTATTTT. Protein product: CASSPTSGRPDTQYF.